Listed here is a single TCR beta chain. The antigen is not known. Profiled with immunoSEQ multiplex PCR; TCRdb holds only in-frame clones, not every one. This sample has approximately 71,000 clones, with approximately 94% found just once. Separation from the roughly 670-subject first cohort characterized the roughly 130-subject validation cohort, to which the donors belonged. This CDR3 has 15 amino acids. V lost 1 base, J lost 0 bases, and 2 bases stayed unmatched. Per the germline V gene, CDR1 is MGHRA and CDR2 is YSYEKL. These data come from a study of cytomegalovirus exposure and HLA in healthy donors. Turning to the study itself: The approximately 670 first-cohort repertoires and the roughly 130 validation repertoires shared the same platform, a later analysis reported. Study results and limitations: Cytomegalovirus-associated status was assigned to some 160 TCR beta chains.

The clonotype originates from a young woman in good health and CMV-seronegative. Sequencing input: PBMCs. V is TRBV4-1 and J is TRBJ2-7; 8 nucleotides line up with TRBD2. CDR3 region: CASSQGSGTSYEQYF. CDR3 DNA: TGCGCCAGCAGCCAAGGTAGCGGGACCTCCTACGAGCAGTACTTC.